Below are 25 T cell receptor beta chains sequenced from a single sample in a study of blood T cell repertoires in COVID-19. Using immunoSEQ multiplex PCR, the repertoire was profiled, and TCRdb retains in-frame clones only, with some absent. Among tens of thousands of clones, 70% to 90% were seen once, and the ten largest hold roughly 13%. Sequenced sample: peripheral blood. The receptor set was obtained from an older woman in a cohort sampled during active COVID-19.

The chain joins TRBV9 to TRBJ2-3; 7 nucleotides align to TRBD2. Germline CDR1 SGDLS, CDR2 YYNGEE. The CDR3 runs 16 residues. V shed 0 bases and J 0 bases; nucleotides not matched to a gene: 4. In DNA form, the CDR3 reads TGTGCCAGCAGCGTAGGGGGGGGACGCAGCACAGATACGCAGTATTTT. As protein: CASSVGGGRSTDTQYF.

J is TRBJ2-1 and V is TRBV5-1; possibly TRBD2 for D (5 bases). The V end was cut by 0 bases, the J end by 5 bases, with 6 bases between. The CDR3 extends over 13 amino acids. Germline assignment: CDR1 SGHRS and CDR2 YFSETQ. The DNA for the CDR3 is TGCGCCAGCAGCTTGGGGCGGGACAATGAGCAGTTCTTC. Translation gives CASSLGRDNEQFF.

The chain links TRBV7-2 to TRBJ2-3; TRBD2 might be the D (5 bases). The CDR3 has 16 amino acids. V gave up 5 bases and J gave up 5 bases, with 20 bases separating them. The germline V gene has CDR1 SGHTA and CDR2 FQGNSA. The CDR3 loop is CASSPAILLAEDTQYF. The DNA of the CDR3 is TGTGCCAGCAGCCCAGCCATCCTCCTAGCTGAAGATACGCAGTATTTT.

The chain uses TRBV15 and TRBJ2-2; possible D gene TRBD2, 5 bases. Trimming shortened V by 1 base and J by 5 bases, and 5 bases separated the two germline ends. The CDR3 length is 13 residues. Germline CDR1 reads LNHNV; CDR2 reads YYDKDF (reference sequence). The CDR3 loop is CATSRGGTGELFF. DNA of the CDR3: TGTGCCACCAGCAGAGGCGGGACCGGGGAGCTGTTTTTT.

The V gene is TRBV10-3, the J gene TRBJ2-2, with 15 bases fitting TRBD2. The CDR3 contains 18 residues. The germline CDR1 and CDR2 sequences are ENHRY and SYGVKD. Losses at the gene ends were 3 bases for V and 6 bases for J; bases not matched to a gene: 8. As DNA, the CDR3 is TGTGCCATCAGTGATGTAGGGACTAGCGGGAGGTTGTCCGGGGAGCTGTTTTTT. Amino acid sequence: CAISDVGTSGRLSGELFF.

The chain has TRBV27 and TRBJ2-5; 8 nucleotides line up with TRBD1. The CDR3 runs 14 residues. CDR1 and CDR2 from the germline V gene are MNHEY and SMNVEV (reference sequence). The V segment lost 5 bases and the J segment 5 bases; nucleotides outside the gene matches: 7. As DNA, the CDR3 is TGTGCCAGCAGTCCGACAGGGGTGTGGGAGACCCAGTACTTC. It translates to CASSPTGVWETQYF.

The CDR3 protein is CASSFRLTAKGNIQYF. The CDR3 region has the DNA TGTGCCAGCAGCTTTAGACTAACCGCCAAGGGTAACATTCAGTACTTC. The chain joins TRBV5-8 to TRBJ2-4; D perhaps matches TRBD2 (5 bases). There are 16 residues in the CDR3. V gave up 2 bases and J gave up 7 bases, with 19 bases separating them. Germline-derived CDR1 and CDR2 are SGHTS and YDEGEE.

The chain links TRBV18 to TRBJ2-1, with 9 bases lining up with TRBD2. The CDR3 extends over 16 amino acids. Trimming took 6 bases from V and 0 from J; bases not matched to a gene: 6. Germline CDR1 and CDR2: KGHSH and LQKENI. The CDR3 DNA follows: TGTGCCAGCTCTCTTTATAGCGGGAGCTCCTACAATGAGCAGTTCTTC. Protein product: CASSLYSGSSYNEQFF. The whole variable domain, remainder taken from reference TRBV18 and TRBJ2-1, is NAGVMQNPRHLVRRRGQEARLRCSPMKGHSHVYWYRQLPEEGLKFMVYLQKENIIDESGMPKERFSAEFPKEGPSILRIQQVVRGDSAAYFCASSLYSGSSYNEQFFGPGTRLTVL.

The genes are TRBV2 and TRBJ2-7, with a weak D call TRBD1 (6 bases). The CDR3 contains 14 residues. CDR1 is SNHLY, CDR2 FYNNEI, per germline. V was cut by 3 bases and J by 2 bases, with 11 bases left in between. The CDR3 protein is CASSEGAPTYEQYF. In nucleotides, the CDR3 is TGTGCCAGCAGTGAGGGGGCACCTACCTACGAGCAGTACTTC.

The count of this clone is one. This chain joins TRBV10-3 and TRBJ1-2, with TRBD1 identical over 7 bases. In germline, CDR1 is ENHRY, CDR2 SYGVKD. V lost 5 bases, J lost 4 bases, and 10 bases stayed unmatched. The CDR3 runs to 15 residues. CDR3 protein: CAISKLSGTVYGYTF. DNA for the CDR3: TGTGCCATCAGTAAATTATCCGGGACAGTCTATGGCTACACCTTC.

The chain uses TRBV6-2 or TRBV6-3 and TRBJ2-7; 7 bases agree with TRBD2. This CDR3 is built from 12 residues. Germline CDR1 MNHEY, CDR2 SVGEGT. V shed 6 bases, J shed 6 bases, and the junction held 5 bases outside the gene matches. The chain's CDR3 is CASSRTGGEQYF. In nucleotides, the CDR3 is TGTGCCAGCAGCAGAACGGGGGGCGAGCAGTACTTC.

This clone appeared a few times. Here the CDR3 DNA reads TGTGCCAGCAGCCGCGAAGCGTACAATGAGCAGTTCTTC. Protein product: CASSREAYNEQFF. The chain carries TRBV7-9 and TRBJ2-1; no clear D. Germline V gene lookup returns CDR1 SEHNR and CDR2 FQNEAQ (reference sequence). Trimming left V 5 bases short and J 4 bases short, with 9 bases between. CDR3 length: 13 residues. Combining the CDR3 with reference TRBV7-9 and TRBJ2-1 gives the whole variable domain DTGVSQNPRHKITKRGQNVTFRCDPISEHNRLYWYRQTLGQGPEFLTYFQNEAQLEKSRLLSDRFSAERPKGSFSTLEIQRTEQGDSAMYLCASSREAYNEQFFGPGTRLTVL.

There are a few counts of this clone. CDR3 sequence (DNA): TGTGCCAGCAGCGGGACTAGCGGGGGGAGCTCCTACAATGAGCAGTTCTTC. Its translation: CASSGTSGGSSYNEQFF. This chain links TRBV9 with TRBJ2-1; 14 positions agree with TRBD2. Trimming at V came to 3 bases and at J to 0 bases, leaving 2 bases not matched to a gene. The CDR3 length is 17 residues. Germline CDR1 SGDLS, CDR2 YYNGEE.

The V call is TRBV11-1, the J call TRBJ2-5; 11 bases map to TRBD2. V dropped 5 bases and J dropped 5; count of bases not matched to a gene: 10. The CDR3 is 16 amino acids. In germline, CDR1 is SGHAT, CDR2 FQDESV (reference sequence). CDR3 DNA: TGTGCCAGCAGCCCCCGCCGACTAGCGGGAAAGGAGACCCAGTACTTC. This gives the protein CASSPRRLAGKETQYF.

This clone appeared a few times. In nucleotides, the CDR3 is TGTGCCAGCAGCTCGACTAGCGCCACTTACAATGAGCAGTTCTTC. Its protein is CASSSTSATYNEQFF. The chain carries TRBV5-4 and TRBJ2-1, with TRBD2 matching over 8 bases. J was trimmed by 4 bases and V by 3 bases; bases with no gene match: 6. Looked up from germline, CDR1 is SGHNT and CDR2 is YYREEE (reference sequence). The CDR3 has 15 residues.

This sequence joins TRBV2 and TRBJ2-5; TRBD1 agrees at 7 bases. The CDR3 runs 15 residues. Germline V gene lookup returns CDR1 SNHLY and CDR2 FYNNEI. After removal of 9 bases from V and 3 bases from J, the junction contained 13 bases not matched to a gene. CDR3 bases: TGTGCCAGTGTACCGGGTGGACAGGCGAAAGAGACCCAGTACTTC. It codes for CASVPGGQAKETQYF.

The chain joins TRBV5-1 to TRBJ2-3; 9 bases fit TRBD1. The J segment lost 0 bases and the V segment lost 3 bases, leaving 5 bases of the junction unmatched. CDR3 size: 16 residues. The germline gives CDR1 SGHRS, CDR2 YFSETQ. For the CDR3, the DNA is TGCGCCAGCAGCTCCGGGACAGGGTTTAGCACAGATACGCAGTATTTT. The encoded protein is CASSSGTGFSTDTQYF.

CDR3 nucleotides: TGTGCCAGCAGCCCCTACAGGGGTTCTGGAAACACCATATATTTT. Amino acids: CASSPYRGSGNTIYF. This chain links TRBV7-9 with TRBJ1-3; TRBD1 aligns across 7 bases. The CDR3 loop spans 15 amino acids. Germline values: CDR1 SEHNR, CDR2 FQNEAQ (reference sequence). With 5 bases clipped from V and 1 base from J, the junction kept 5 bases outside the gene matches. The whole variable domain, filled in from reference TRBV7-9 and TRBJ1-3, reads DTGVSQNPRHKITKRGQNVTFRCDPISEHNRLYWYRQTLGQGPEFLTYFQNEAQLEKSRLLSDRFSAERPKGSFSTLEIQRTEQGDSAMYLCASSPYRGSGNTIYFGEGSWLTVV.

The V gene is TRBV28, the J gene TRBJ2-1, with a weak D call TRBD2 (5 bases). Germline V gives CDR1 MDHEN, CDR2 SYDVKM. V was pared by 8 bases and J by 7 bases, with 18 bases between. The CDR3 sequence is 14 residues long. The CDR3 DNA reads TGTGCCAGCTCGGGGAGTTGGCATAATAATGAGCAGTTCTTC. Protein product: CASSGSWHNNEQFF.

Only a few counts were recorded for this clone. The chain recombines TRBV27 with TRBJ2-7; 14 nucleotides agree with TRBD2. Germline V gene sequence: CDR1 MNHEY, CDR2 SMNVEV (reference sequence). The CDR3 runs 16 residues. The V and J ends lost 6 bases and 2 bases, in that order; junction bases with no gene match: 6. CDR3 in DNA: TGTGCCAGCAGCTTAAAGGGACTAGCGGGGGCCTACGAGCAGTACTTC. Translating gives CASSLKGLAGAYEQYF.

This chain links TRBV3-1 (or the pseudogene TRBV3-2) with TRBJ1-6, with 7 nucleotides matching TRBD1. Germline V lookup: CDR1 LGHDT, CDR2 YNNKEL (reference sequence). The CDR3 runs 14 residues. V shed 4 bases and J 7 bases; nucleotides not matched to a gene: 4. The CDR3 protein is CASSRDSLNSPLHF. DNA of the CDR3: TGTGCCAGCAGCCGGGACAGCTTAAATTCACCCCTCCACTTT.

The chain recombines TRBV27 with TRBJ2-3; D is undetermined. V was pared by 5 bases and J by 3 bases, with 12 bases between. The CDR3 consists of 14 residues. From germline, CDR1 is MNHEY and CDR2 SMNVEV (reference sequence). This CDR3 reads CASSPYRTTDTQYF. CDR3 bases: TGTGCCAGCAGTCCCTACCGTACGACAGATACGCAGTATTTT.

The chain couples TRBV7-9 to TRBJ2-7; TRBD1 aligns across 11 bases. This CDR3 contains 15 residues. The junction had 5 bases not matched to a gene; V was cut back by 4 bases and J by 3 bases. CDR1 is SEHNR and CDR2 is FQNEAQ in the germline V gene (reference sequence). CDR3 loop: CASSYGQGAFYEQYF. Here the CDR3 DNA reads TGTGCCAGCAGCTATGGACAGGGGGCCTTCTACGAGCAGTACTTC.

The gene calls are TRBV3-1 (or the pseudogene TRBV3-2) and TRBJ2-1; 8 bases agree with TRBD2. The CDR3 totals 15 residues. Per the germline V gene, CDR1 is LGHDT and CDR2 is YNNKEL (reference sequence). Trimming at V came to 8 bases and at J to 6 bases, leaving 12 bases not matched to a gene. CDR3 sequence reads: CASPVGLAGLNEQFF. Written as DNA, the CDR3 is TGTGCCAGCCCCGTTGGGCTAGCGGGTCTCAATGAGCAGTTCTTC.

The V call is TRBV24-1, the J call TRBJ2-6; TRBD1 agrees at 9 bases. Trimming took 5 bases from V and 2 from J; bases not matched to a gene: 6. CDR1 is KGHDR and CDR2 is SFDVKD in the germline V gene. This CDR3 has 17 amino acids. The CDR3 loop reads CATSAGQGQPGANVLTF. CDR3 sequence (DNA): TGTGCCACCAGTGCGGGACAGGGTCAACCTGGGGCCAACGTCCTGACTTTC.